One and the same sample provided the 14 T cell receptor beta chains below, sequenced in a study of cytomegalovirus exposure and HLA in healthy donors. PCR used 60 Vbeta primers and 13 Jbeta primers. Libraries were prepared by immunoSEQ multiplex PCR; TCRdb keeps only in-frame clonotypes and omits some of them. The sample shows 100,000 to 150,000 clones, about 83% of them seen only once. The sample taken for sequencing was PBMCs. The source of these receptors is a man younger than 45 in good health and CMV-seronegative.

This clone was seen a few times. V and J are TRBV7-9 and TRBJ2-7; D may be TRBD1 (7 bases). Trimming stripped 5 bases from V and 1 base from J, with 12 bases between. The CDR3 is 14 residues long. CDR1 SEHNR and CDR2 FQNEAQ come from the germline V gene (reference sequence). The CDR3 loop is CASSTQGGSYEQYF. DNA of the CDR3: TGTGCCAGCAGCACTCAGGGGGGATCCTACGAGCAGTACTTC.

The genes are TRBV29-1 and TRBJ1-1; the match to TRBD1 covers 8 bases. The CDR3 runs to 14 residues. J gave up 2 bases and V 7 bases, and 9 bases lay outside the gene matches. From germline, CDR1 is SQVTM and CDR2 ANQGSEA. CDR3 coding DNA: TGCAGCGCGTTAGGACAGGGAGGAAACACTGAAGCTTTCTTT. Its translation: CSALGQGGNTEAFF.

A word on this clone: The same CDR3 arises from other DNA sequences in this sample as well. This CDR3 is CASTIAGQLNQPQHF. The DNA for the CDR3 is TGTGCCAGTACAATAGCGGGACAGCTGAATCAGCCCCAGCATTTT. The V call is TRBV19, the J call TRBJ1-5; 7 bases line up with TRBD1. The germline gives CDR1 LNHDA, CDR2 SQIVND (reference sequence). The CDR3 has 15 amino acids. The ends lost 7 bases at V and 4 bases at J; junction bases unmatched: 10.

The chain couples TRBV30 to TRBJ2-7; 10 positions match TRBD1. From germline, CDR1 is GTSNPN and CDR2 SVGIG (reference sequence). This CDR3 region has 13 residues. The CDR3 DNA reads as TGTGCTGCCGGGGACAGGGGCTCCTACGAGCAGTACTTC. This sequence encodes CAAGDRGSYEQYF.

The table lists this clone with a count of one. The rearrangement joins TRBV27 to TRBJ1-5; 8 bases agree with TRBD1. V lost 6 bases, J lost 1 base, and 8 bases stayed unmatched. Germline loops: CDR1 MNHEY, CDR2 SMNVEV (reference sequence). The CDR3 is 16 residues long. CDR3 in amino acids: CASSLRGRGSNQPQHF. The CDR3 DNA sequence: TGTGCCAGCAGCCTCAGGGGGCGCGGGAGCAATCAGCCCCAGCATTTT.

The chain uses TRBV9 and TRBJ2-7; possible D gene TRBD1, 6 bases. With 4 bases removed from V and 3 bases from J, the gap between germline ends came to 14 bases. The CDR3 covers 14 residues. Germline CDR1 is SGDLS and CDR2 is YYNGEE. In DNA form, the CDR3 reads TGTGCCAGCAGCCCATTCTTGACAGGCTACGAGCAGTACTTC. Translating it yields CASSPFLTGYEQYF.

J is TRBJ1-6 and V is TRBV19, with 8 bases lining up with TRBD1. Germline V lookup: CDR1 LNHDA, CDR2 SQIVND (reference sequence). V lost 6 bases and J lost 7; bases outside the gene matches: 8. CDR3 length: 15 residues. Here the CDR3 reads CASREDRAVNSPLHF. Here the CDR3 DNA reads TGTGCCAGTAGGGAGGACAGGGCGGTCAATTCACCCCTCCACTTT.

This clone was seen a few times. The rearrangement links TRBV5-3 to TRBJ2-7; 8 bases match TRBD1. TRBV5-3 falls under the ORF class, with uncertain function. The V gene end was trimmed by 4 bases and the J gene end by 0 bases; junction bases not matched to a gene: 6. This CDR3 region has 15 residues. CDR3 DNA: TGTGCCAGAAGCGTCCGGGACAGGCCCTCCTACGAGCAGTACTTC. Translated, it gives CARSVRDRPSYEQYF.

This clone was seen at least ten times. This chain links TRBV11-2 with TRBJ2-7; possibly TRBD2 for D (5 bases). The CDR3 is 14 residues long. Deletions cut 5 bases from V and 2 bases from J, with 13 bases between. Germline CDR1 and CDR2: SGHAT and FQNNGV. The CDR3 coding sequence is TGTGCCAGCAGCGCTACTAGGAGTCCCTACGAGCAGTACTTC. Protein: CASSATRSPYEQYF.

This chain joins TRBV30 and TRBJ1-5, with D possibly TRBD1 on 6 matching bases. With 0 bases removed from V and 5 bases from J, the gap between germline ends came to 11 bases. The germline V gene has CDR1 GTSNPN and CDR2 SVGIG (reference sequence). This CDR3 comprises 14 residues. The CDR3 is CAWSVRAGDQPQHF. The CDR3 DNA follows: TGTGCCTGGAGTGTTCGGGCAGGGGATCAGCCCCAGCATTTT.

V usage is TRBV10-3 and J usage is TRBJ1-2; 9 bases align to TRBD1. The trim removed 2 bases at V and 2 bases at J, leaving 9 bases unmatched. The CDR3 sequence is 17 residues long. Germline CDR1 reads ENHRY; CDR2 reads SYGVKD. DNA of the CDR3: TGTGCCATCAGTGAGGCGGACAGGGGTTTAACAAACTATGGCTACACCTTC. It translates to CAISEADRGLTNYGYTF.

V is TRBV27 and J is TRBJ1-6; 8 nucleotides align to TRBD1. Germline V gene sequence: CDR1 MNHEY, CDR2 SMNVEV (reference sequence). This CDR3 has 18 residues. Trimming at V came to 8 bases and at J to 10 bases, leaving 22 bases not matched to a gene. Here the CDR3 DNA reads TGTGCCAGCTCCCTGGGGGGGCAGGGGGCTAGGGGAAGATCACCCCTCCACTTT. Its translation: CASSLGGQGARGRSPLHF.

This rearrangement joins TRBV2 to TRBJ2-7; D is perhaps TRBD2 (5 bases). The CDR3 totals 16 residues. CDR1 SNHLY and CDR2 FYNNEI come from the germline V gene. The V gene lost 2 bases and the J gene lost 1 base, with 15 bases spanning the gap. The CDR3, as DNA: TGTGCCAGCAGTGAATCCGGGAAAAGAGGGTCCTACGAGCAGTACTTC. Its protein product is CASSESGKRGSYEQYF.

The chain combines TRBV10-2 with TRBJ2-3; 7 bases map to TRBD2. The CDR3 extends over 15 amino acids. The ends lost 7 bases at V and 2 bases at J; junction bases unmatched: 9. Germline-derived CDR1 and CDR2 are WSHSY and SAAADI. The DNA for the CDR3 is TGCGCCAGCACCGCGAAGCGGGGTCTCACAGATACGCAGTATTTT. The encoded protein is CASTAKRGLTDTQYF.